Listed below are T cell receptor beta chains from one sample, sequenced in a study of CD8 T cells in Susac syndrome. TCRdb processed the immunoSEQ multiplex PCR reads anew with MiXCR; each CDR3 protein has one entry. This table has over 80,000 distinct CDR3 sequences, approximately 95% appearing once. Sequencing was performed on CD8+ T cells from PBMCs. The receptor source for this set is a human donor in good health. The conserved cysteine and the conserved F or W are not part of the CDR3 here.

TRBV19,ASSIARWGGAGTDTQY
TRBV13,ASSDGTRAEQY
TRBV7-2,ASSPTASGYNEQF
TRBV5-6,ASSLPGLARNEQF
TRBV29-1,SVVGGDYGYT
TRBV7-9,ASSLSPYEQY
TRBV5-1,ASSLYAMGNEQF
TRBV19,ASSISGEGTGELF
TRBV29-1,SVSPPGQGNRNEQF
TRBV29-1,SGWEAEAF
TRBV20-1,SASPQGSGDTQY
TRBV4-1,ASSQGDNEQY
TRBV13,ASSPFGGQAEQF
TRBV6-4,ASSDSGDTDTQY
TRBV7-2,ASSRPGTGELF
TRBV5-6,ASSLMTALDEQY
TRBV7-3,ASSATGNYGYT
TRBV7-8,ASSLVAGPYNEQF
TRBV3-1,ASSQYRGRDYGYT
TRBV13,ASRPGTSGYEQY
TRBV29-1,SVEDGGQGAGGYT
TRBV6-1,ASSEGLDTGELF
TRBV6-5,ATRDRGRPEQY
TRBV24-1,ATSDLPICLWDEKLF